The 22 T cell receptor beta chains reported below all come from one sample, sequenced in a study of cytomegalovirus exposure and HLA in healthy donors. PCR involved 60 Vbeta and 13 Jbeta primers. Some clones are missing from TCRdb's copy, which holds only in-frame ones; the method was immunoSEQ multiplex PCR. Altogether about 110,000 clones are present, more than 70% being singletons, with the ten largest covering about 2%. The sequenced sample consisted of PBMCs. All receptors derive from a man younger than 35 in good health and CMV-seronegative.

This sequence joins TRBV19 and TRBJ1-1; 8 positions agree with TRBD1. CDR1 is LNHDA, CDR2 SQIVND, per germline (reference sequence). This CDR3 contains 14 residues. The V gene end was trimmed by 4 bases and the J gene end by 6 bases; junction bases not matched to a gene: 7. This chain's CDR3 is CASSTQGAVAEAFF. CDR3 sequence (DNA): TGTGCCAGTAGTACCCAGGGGGCTGTGGCTGAAGCTTTCTTT.

The chain has TRBV18 and TRBJ1-5, with D unresolved. The CDR3 is made up of 16 amino acids. From germline, CDR1 is KGHSH and CDR2 LQKENI. Trimming stripped 4 bases from V and 2 bases from J, with 15 bases between. The CDR3 DNA is TGTGCCAGCTCACAAGACAACCAATACGGCAATCAGCCCCAGCATTTT. It is translated as CASSQDNQYGNQPQHF.

The chain employs TRBV29-1 and TRBJ2-7, with 7 bases lining up with TRBD1. Per germline, CDR1 SQVTM and CDR2 ANQGSEA. This CDR3 is 19 amino acids long. The J segment lost 3 bases and the V segment lost 5 bases, leaving 25 bases of the junction unmatched. This CDR3 reads CSVLKLRDSLQMPSYEQYF. Here the CDR3 DNA reads TGCAGCGTTCTTAAACTCCGGGACAGTCTCCAAATGCCCAGCTACGAGCAGTACTTC.

V is TRBV19 and J is TRBJ1-1; TRBD1 matches 8 bases. This CDR3 contains 13 residues. Losses at the gene ends were 5 bases for V and 4 bases for J; bases not matched to a gene: 3. Germline loops: CDR1 LNHDA, CDR2 SQIVND (reference sequence). The CDR3 here is CASSLDRATEAFF. CDR3 in DNA: TGTGCCAGTAGTCTGGACAGGGCCACTGAAGCTTTCTTT.

This sequence joins TRBV5-1 and TRBJ1-4; 9 bases map to TRBD1. Trimming removed 4 bases from V and 8 bases from J; junction bases left unmatched: 9. Germline values: CDR1 SGHRS, CDR2 YFSETQ. This CDR3 comprises 15 residues. The CDR3 here is CASSPEGTGREKLFF. CDR3 bases: TGCGCCAGCAGCCCGGAGGGGACAGGGAGAGAAAAACTGTTTTTT. Combining the CDR3 with reference TRBV5-1 and TRBJ1-4 gives the whole variable domain KAGVTQTPRYLIKTRGQQVTLSCSPISGHRSVSWYQQTPGQGLQFLFEYFSETQRNKGNFPGRFSGRQFSNSRSEMNVSTLELGDSALYLCASSPEGTGREKLFFGSGTQLSVL.

The CDR3 region has the DNA TGTGCCAGTCGATTAGAATACAGGAGCACTGAAGCTTTCTTT. Its protein product is CASRLEYRSTEAFF. The gene calls are TRBV19 and TRBJ1-1, with D maybe TRBD1 (5 bases). CDR3 length: 14 residues. Trimming pared 8 bases from V and 4 bases from J, leaving 17 bases between. Looked up from germline, CDR1 is LNHDA and CDR2 is SQIVND (reference sequence).

This rearrangement joins TRBV19 to TRBJ1-6; possible D gene TRBD1, 5 bases. Deletions cut 5 bases from V and 5 bases from J, with 19 bases between. Germline V gives CDR1 LNHDA, CDR2 SQIVND (reference sequence). This CDR3 region has 17 residues. The CDR3 reads CASSPGGVGQNNSPLHF. DNA of the CDR3: TGTGCCAGTAGTCCCGGGGGTGTAGGGCAGAATAATTCACCCCTCCACTTT.

The V gene is TRBV5-4, the J gene TRBJ2-7; 7 bases match TRBD1. The germline CDR1 and CDR2 sequences are SGHNT and YYREEE (reference sequence). With V trimmed by 3 bases and J by 3 bases, 3 bases remained unmatched. CDR3 size: 13 residues. CDR3 sequence: CASSWSGGYEQYF. CDR3 bases: TGTGCCAGCAGCTGGTCAGGGGGCTACGAGCAGTACTTC.

Notes on this clone: A read error may produce the germline difference seen at one junction end. The chain combines TRBV5-6 with TRBJ1-2; maybe TRBD1 (6 bases). This CDR3 is 13 amino acids long. Germline assignment: CDR1 SGHDT and CDR2 YYEEEE. CDR3 in amino acids: CASSGGTTGGYPF. The CDR3, as DNA: TGTGCCAGCAGCGGCGGCACCACGGGGGGCTACCCCTTC.

This clone was detected only a few times. This rearrangement joins TRBV18 to TRBJ2-2; D is unclear. Trimming removed 5 bases from V and 6 bases from J, with 16 bases in between. The germline V gene has CDR1 KGHSH and CDR2 LQKENI. There are 15 residues in the CDR3. CDR3 residues: CASSALPADSGELFF. CDR3 sequence (DNA): TGTGCCAGCTCAGCACTGCCGGCCGACTCCGGGGAGCTGTTTTTT.

This sequence joins TRBV5-1 and TRBJ2-1; TRBD2 matches 10 bases. V dropped 7 bases and J dropped 0; count of bases not matched to a gene: 7. The CDR3 sequence is 16 residues long. Germline V CDR1 and CDR2: SGHRS, YFSETQ. The CDR3 protein is CASGSGGGHSYNEQFF. CDR3 nucleotides: TGCGCCAGCGGAAGCGGGGGGGGCCACTCCTACAATGAGCAGTTCTTC.

The chain uses TRBV9 and TRBJ2-7, with 13 nucleotides matching TRBD2. The V segment lost 0 bases and the J segment 3 bases; nucleotides outside the gene matches: 0. The CDR3 loop spans 15 amino acids. Germline CDR1 SGDLS, CDR2 YYNGEE. The DNA of the CDR3 is TGTGCCAGCAGCGTAGGGACTAGCGGGGGCTACGAGCAGTACTTC. Its protein product is CASSVGTSGGYEQYF.

On this clone: One end of the junction does not line up with germline, which may come from a read error. The rearrangement uses TRBV7-9 and TRBJ2-7; tentatively, D is TRBD2 (7 bases). Germline lookup yields CDR1 SEHNR and CDR2 FQNEAQ (reference sequence). The CDR3 contains 12 residues. CDR3 sequence reads: CSSSLGGGEQYF. CDR3 sequence (DNA): TGTTCCAGCAGCTTGGGAGGGGGAGAGCAGTACTTC.

This chain links TRBV18 with TRBJ1-1; 9 bases fit TRBD1. Germline V lookup: CDR1 KGHSH, CDR2 LQKENI. This CDR3 spans 13 amino acids. V lost 5 bases to trimming and J lost 6 bases; unmatched junction nucleotides: 4. CDR3 in DNA: TGTGCCAGCTCATCGGGACAGGGCCCTGAAGCTTTCTTT. It translates to CASSSGQGPEAFF.

The rearrangement links TRBV2 to TRBJ1-5; 8 nucleotides match TRBD1. With 8 bases clipped from V and 0 bases from J, the junction kept 3 bases outside the gene matches. Germline assignment: CDR1 SNHLY and CDR2 FYNNEI. This CDR3 has 14 amino acids. Here the CDR3 reads CASGTGVSNQPQHF. The CDR3 nucleotides are TGTGCCAGCGGGACAGGTGTTAGCAATCAGCCCCAGCATTTT.

The chain uses TRBV19 and TRBJ2-7; 11 positions match TRBD1. Germline V CDR1 and CDR2: LNHDA, SQIVND (reference sequence). This CDR3 region has 15 residues. The trim removed 4 bases at V and 3 bases at J, leaving 5 bases unmatched. CDR3 sequence reads: CASSSGTGGNYEQYF. CDR3 DNA sequence: TGTGCCAGTAGTAGCGGGACAGGGGGAAACTACGAGCAGTACTTC.

This clone was observed a few times. The V gene is TRBV6-1, the J gene TRBJ1-4; TRBD1 aligns across 7 bases. The CDR3 loop spans 14 amino acids. V trimming: 3 bases; J trimming: 5 bases; junction bases outside the gene matches: 3. Germline V lookup: CDR1 MNHNS, CDR2 SASEGT. CDR3 DNA sequence: TGTGCCAGCAGTGAGGCGACAGGGAATGAAAAACTGTTTTTT. It codes for CASSEATGNEKLFF.

The rearrangement uses TRBV5-1 and TRBJ2-2; 7 bases align to TRBD2. V dropped 2 bases and J dropped 4; count of bases not matched to a gene: 8. There are 16 residues in the CDR3. CDR1 and CDR2 (germline): SGHRS, YFSETQ. CDR3 amino acids: CASSFGLGGSTGELFF. The CDR3 coding sequence is TGCGCCAGCAGCTTCGGACTAGGAGGGAGCACCGGGGAGCTGTTTTTT.

The chain links TRBV5-1 to TRBJ2-7, with D possibly matching TRBD2 (6 bases). The CDR3 runs 20 residues. The V and J ends lost 0 bases and 5 bases respectively, with 30 bases between them. From germline, CDR1 is SGHRS and CDR2 YFSETQ. The CDR3, as DNA: TGCGCCAGCAGCTTGGCCCCCCACGGCCTGACTAGAAACCTAGGCCACGAGCAGTACTTC. The encoded protein is CASSLAPHGLTRNLGHEQYF.

This clone was observed a single time. V usage is TRBV5-4 and J usage is TRBJ2-2, with 8 bases aligning to TRBD2. Germline CDR1 is SGHNT and CDR2 is YYREEE (reference sequence). This CDR3 spans 15 amino acids. The J segment lost 2 bases and the V segment lost 2 bases, leaving 2 bases of the junction unmatched. The CDR3 here is CASSFRGGNTGELFF. CDR3 DNA: TGTGCCAGCAGCTTTCGGGGGGGAAACACCGGGGAGCTGTTTTTT.

This chain joins TRBV19 and TRBJ2-7; 7 bases line up with TRBD1. The J segment lost 6 bases and the V segment lost 6 bases, leaving 8 bases of the junction unmatched. The V gene's germline CDR1 is LNHDA and CDR2 SQIVND (reference sequence). CDR3 length: 13 residues. CDR3 in DNA: TGTGCCAGTAGCCAAGACACAGGGGTCGAGCAGTACTTC. This codes for CASSQDTGVEQYF.

The chain links TRBV4-2 to TRBJ2-1; tentatively, D is TRBD2 (6 bases). The V gene lost 1 base and the J gene lost 6 bases, with 16 bases spanning the gap. There are 16 residues in the CDR3. Germline V lookup: CDR1 LGHNA, CDR2 YNFKEQ. For the CDR3, the DNA is TGTGCCAGCAGCCAAGGTGCGGACTACCAATCCAATGAGCAGTTCTTC. It yields the protein CASSQGADYQSNEQFF.